Included here is one T cell receptor (beta chain) sequence, with context. Each CDR3 protein is one row after TCRdb ran MiXCR on the 5' RACE reads. Of just under 95,000 distinct CDR3 sequences in the sample, 12% were seen once. This record comes from a study of spatial heterogeneity in lung cancer. Overall study context: The average appearance count of each unique TCR and UMI combination in raw reads was more than 8.5.

The time point: sample taken at primary tumor resection. The donor population consisted of roughly 70 patients with untreated, early-stage non-small cell lung cancer. Material for sequencing was whole RNA from tumor, nontumor lung or frozen PBMC, left unsorted. V dropped 5 bases and J dropped 1 base, with 15 bases sitting between them. The CDR3 is made up of 16 amino acids. Germline-derived CDR1 and CDR2 are MNHNY and SVGAGI (reference sequence). The rearrangement uses TRBV6-6 and TRBJ2-1, with a weak D call TRBD1 (6 bases). Sequenced material: PBMCs, taken at surgery. The clonotype comes from a male donor with early-stage non-small cell lung cancer. CDR3 sequence: CASSPSSGASYNEQFF. CDR3 bases: TGTGCCAGCAGTCCTAGCTCAGGGGCTTCCTACAATGAGCAGTTCTTC.